One and the same sample provided the 15 T cell receptor beta chains below, sequenced in a study of T cell responses to AZD1222 COVID-19 vaccine. This table comes from immunoSEQ multiplex PCR, and its TCRdb copy is limited to in-frame clones, with some not included. Among 150,000 or so clones listed, 85% to 95% were seen once. Sequencing was performed on peripheral blood, taken 28 days after the second AZD1222 dose. These receptor sequences come from an adult who received the AZD1222 COVID-19 vaccine.

The genes are TRBV13 and TRBJ1-4, with unresolved D. Trimming took 0 bases from V and 2 from J, leaving 16 bases between them. CDR1 and CDR2 (germline): PRHDT, FYEKMQ (reference sequence). CDR3 length equals 18 residues. The CDR3 is CASSLGSSTTRTNEKLFF. In DNA, the CDR3 is TGTGCCAGCAGCTTAGGTAGTTCGACGACCCGGACTAATGAAAAACTGTTTTTT.

This chain links TRBV6-5 with TRBJ1-1; D gene unclear. Trimming left V 6 bases short and J 1 base short, with 9 bases between. This CDR3 has 13 residues. The germline V gene has CDR1 MNHEY and CDR2 SVGAGI. DNA of the CDR3: TGTGCCAGCAGCCAATGGGGGAACACTGAAGCTTTCTTT. This gives the protein CASSQWGNTEAFF.

This chain uses TRBV19 with TRBJ2-5, with TRBD1 matching over 11 bases. The V gene end was trimmed by 9 bases and the J gene end by 1 base; junction bases not matched to a gene: 16. The CDR3 runs to 18 residues. Germline loops: CDR1 LNHDA, CDR2 SQIVND (reference sequence). In DNA, the CDR3 is TGTGCCAGGAAACCGCTGAGGGGACAGGGGGGGCCCCAAGAGACCCAGTACTTC. Translation: CARKPLRGQGGPQETQYF.

This clone was recorded a few times. The chain employs TRBV27 and TRBJ2-7, with D maybe TRBD1 (5 bases). CDR3 length: 13 residues. V was shortened by 5 bases and J by 5 bases, with 13 bases between the two germline ends. Germline assignment: CDR1 MNHEY and CDR2 SMNVEV (reference sequence). For the CDR3, the DNA is TGTGCCAGCAGTCCGACAGCGAACCACGAGCAGTACTTC. Residues: CASSPTANHEQYF.

The rearrangement links TRBV10-3 to TRBJ1-1; D not certain. Germline lookup yields CDR1 ENHRY and CDR2 SYGVKD. Trimming took off 6 bases at V and 4 bases at J, with 9 bases between the two ends. The CDR3 runs 12 residues. The chain's CDR3 is CAIRSQGTEAFF. CDR3 in DNA: TGTGCCATCAGGTCTCAAGGCACTGAAGCTTTCTTT.

The chain employs TRBV30 and TRBJ2-7, with 7 bases lining up with TRBD1. CDR1 is GTSNPN, CDR2 SVGIG, per germline (reference sequence). The CDR3 has 13 residues. V shed 3 bases, J shed 3 bases, and the junction held 5 bases outside the gene matches. The CDR3 reads CAWSHTGVYEQYF. CDR3 coding DNA: TGTGCCTGGAGCCACACAGGGGTCTACGAGCAGTACTTC. Complete variable domain (other parts from reference TRBV30 and TRBJ2-7): SQTIHQWPATLVQPVGSPLSLECTVEGTSNPNLYWYRQAAGRGLQLLFYSVGIGQISSEVPQNLSASRPQDRQFILSSKKLLLSDSGFYLCAWSHTGVYEQYFGPGTRLTVT.

V gene TRBV6-5 combines with J gene TRBJ1-1; D uncertain. CDR3 length: 11 amino acids. Per germline, CDR1 MNHEY and CDR2 SVGAGI. With 6 bases removed from V and 1 base from J, the gap between germline ends came to 3 bases. The CDR3 DNA follows: TGTGCCAGCAGGGAGAACACTGAAGCTTTCTTT. Its translation is CASRENTEAFF.

This clone was seen only a few times. The chain couples TRBV11-3 to TRBJ1-1, with D possibly matching TRBD1 (5 bases). Germline V gene data show CDR1 as SGHNT and CDR2 as YENEEA. V lost 4 bases to trimming and J lost 4 bases, with 10 bases between them. This CDR3 comprises 13 residues. The CDR3 is CASSWTSGTEAFF. Here the CDR3 DNA reads TGTGCCAGCAGCTGGACATCGGGCACTGAAGCTTTCTTT.

The chain employs TRBV30 and TRBJ2-7; the match to TRBD1 covers 10 bases. V shed 3 bases, J shed 5 bases, and the junction held 7 bases outside the gene matches. This CDR3 contains 14 residues. Germline assignment: CDR1 GTSNPN and CDR2 SVGIG (reference sequence). This CDR3 reads CAWRSGTGVDEQYF. The DNA of the CDR3 is TGTGCCTGGAGGTCCGGGACAGGGGTCGACGAGCAGTACTTC.

The chain recombines TRBV5-1 with TRBJ2-5; maybe TRBD2 (6 bases). Germline V lookup: CDR1 SGHRS, CDR2 YFSETQ. This CDR3 has 13 residues. V was cut by 4 bases and J by 5 bases, with 12 bases left in between. The CDR3 loop reads CASSPLAGETQYF. The CDR3 nucleotides read TGCGCCAGCAGCCCTCTGGCGGGGGAGACCCAGTACTTC.

The chain is built from TRBV7-9 and TRBJ1-1; D is unclear. V lost 3 bases and J lost 5, with 16 bases in between. Germline values: CDR1 SEHNR, CDR2 FQNEAQ (reference sequence). This CDR3 has 15 amino acids. CDR3 sequence (DNA): TGTGCCAGCAGCTTTATGGTAGGGCAGGTAACTGAAGCTTTCTTT. Translated: CASSFMVGQVTEAFF.

DNA of the CDR3: TGTGCCAGCAACCAAAGAAGCGCTGAAGCTTTCTTT. This encodes CASNQRSAEAFF. The chain uses TRBV7-9 and TRBJ1-1; no clear D gene. The CDR3 spans 12 residues. Looked up from germline, CDR1 is SEHNR and CDR2 is FQNEAQ (reference sequence). The V gene lost 7 bases and the J gene lost 6 bases, with 12 bases spanning the gap.

This chain links TRBV27 with TRBJ1-1; the D is unclear. The V and J ends lost 2 bases and 2 bases respectively, with 9 bases between them. The CDR3 consists of 14 residues. CDR1 and CDR2 from the germline V gene are MNHEY and SMNVEV (reference sequence). The CDR3 DNA reads as TGTGCCAGCAGTTTAAGTGGAGTAAACACTGAAGCTTTCTTT. This encodes CASSLSGVNTEAFF.

The genes are TRBV3-1 (or the pseudogene TRBV3-2) and TRBJ2-5; D unresolved. Trimming stripped 1 base from V and 3 bases from J, with 6 bases between. Germline-derived CDR1 and CDR2 are LGHDT and YNNKEL (reference sequence). The CDR3 contains 13 residues. In nucleotides, the CDR3 is TGTGCCAGCAGCCAAGTCAATAAAGAGACCCAGTACTTC. It codes for CASSQVNKETQYF.

CDR3 sequence reads: CASSTEEFYGYTF. CDR3 bases: TGTGCCAGCAGTACTGAAGAGTTCTATGGCTACACCTTC. This rearrangement joins TRBV11-2 to TRBJ1-2; D is unresolved. The CDR3 loop spans 13 amino acids. The V and J ends lost 6 bases and 4 bases respectively, with 12 bases between them. CDR1 and CDR2 from the germline V gene are SGHAT and FQNNGV.